One and the same sample provided the 14 T cell receptor beta chains below, sequenced in a study of cytomegalovirus exposure and HLA in healthy donors. The PCR used 60 Vbeta and 13 Jbeta primers. Libraries were prepared by immunoSEQ multiplex PCR; TCRdb keeps only in-frame clonotypes and omits some of them. The sample contains tens of thousands of clones, roughly 80% of which appear only once. Sequences were obtained from PBMCs. The receptors originated from a woman in her 40s in good health and CMV-seronegative.

This clone was counted only a few times. The rearrangement uses TRBV2 and TRBJ2-7, with D maybe TRBD1 (5 bases). The V gene lost 6 bases and the J gene lost 0 bases, with 12 bases spanning the gap. This CDR3 is built from 14 residues. Per the germline V gene, CDR1 is SNHLY and CDR2 is FYNNEI. CDR3 in amino acids: CASRVTESSYEQYF. The DNA of the CDR3 is TGTGCCAGCAGGGTGACAGAGAGCTCCTACGAGCAGTACTTC.

Only one count was recorded for this clone. V gene TRBV19 combines with J gene TRBJ2-5; maybe TRBD2 (6 bases). CDR1 is LNHDA, CDR2 SQIVND, per germline (reference sequence). The CDR3 sequence is 14 residues long. V shed 1 base and J shed 5 bases, with 11 bases lying between them. In nucleotides, the CDR3 is TGTGCCAGTAGTATAGGGGGAGGAAGGGAGACCCAGTACTTC. It specifies CASSIGGGRETQYF.

The rearrangement joins TRBV5-1 to TRBJ1-1, with 9 bases identical to TRBD1. Per germline, CDR1 SGHRS and CDR2 YFSETQ. Trimming cost V 4 bases and J 5 bases; bases outside gene matches: 3. The CDR3 consists of 13 residues. CDR3 sequence reads: CASSRDRVTEAFF. The CDR3 bases are TGCGCCAGCAGCCGGGACAGGGTTACTGAAGCTTTCTTT. Full variable domain (rest looked up from reference TRBV5-1 and TRBJ1-1): KAGVTQTPRYLIKTRGQQVTLSCSPISGHRSVSWYQQTPGQGLQFLFEYFSETQRNKGNFPGRFSGRQFSNSRSEMNVSTLELGDSALYLCASSRDRVTEAFFGQGTRLTVV.

The genes are TRBV5-1 and TRBJ1-2; 8 bases are a match to TRBD1. This CDR3 has 14 amino acids. Per germline, CDR1 SGHRS and CDR2 YFSETQ. Trimming took 3 bases from V and 8 from J; bases not matched to a gene: 9. The CDR3 DNA follows: TGCGCCAGCAGCTACCTCCAGGGGGCGTCAGGCTACACCTTC. The encoded protein is CASSYLQGASGYTF. The complete variable domain, with remaining parts taken from reference TRBV5-1 and TRBJ1-2, reads KAGVTQTPRYLIKTRGQQVTLSCSPISGHRSVSWYQQTPGQGLQFLFEYFSETQRNKGNFPGRFSGRQFSNSRSEMNVSTLELGDSALYLCASSYLQGASGYTFGSGTRLTVV.

The chain uses TRBV28 and TRBJ2-6, with 10 bases aligning to TRBD2. The germline V gene encodes CDR1 MDHEN and CDR2 SYDVKM. The CDR3 extends over 18 amino acids. The J segment lost 0 bases and the V segment lost 6 bases, leaving 8 bases of the junction unmatched. The CDR3 loop is CASRAASGRVSGANVLTF. CDR3 DNA: TGTGCCAGCAGGGCGGCTAGCGGGAGAGTCTCTGGGGCCAACGTCCTGACTTTC.

J is TRBJ1-1 and V is TRBV14, with a weak D call TRBD1 (6 bases). The V end lost 3 bases, the J end lost 3 bases, and 14 bases lay between the germline ends. This CDR3 has 15 residues. Germline-derived CDR1 and CDR2 are SGHDN and FVKESK. The CDR3 region is CASSHLTGLDTEAFF. The CDR3 DNA reads TGTGCCAGCAGCCACCTCACAGGGTTGGACACTGAAGCTTTCTTT.

The chain combines TRBV7-9 with TRBJ2-7, with TRBD1 identical over 7 bases. V trimming: 8 bases; J trimming: 3 bases; junction bases outside the gene matches: 7. The CDR3 has 13 amino acids. Germline assignment: CDR1 SEHNR and CDR2 FQNEAQ (reference sequence). The CDR3, as DNA: TGTGCCAGCCACAAGGGGGCTGACTACGAGCAGTACTTC. It codes for CASHKGADYEQYF.

The chain combines TRBV6-6 with TRBJ2-1; 7 bases map to TRBD2. This CDR3 contains 14 residues. Germline V lookup: CDR1 MNHNY, CDR2 SVGAGI (reference sequence). The V gene end was trimmed by 6 bases and the J gene end by 6 bases; junction bases not matched to a gene: 8. The CDR3 here is CASRSSGVGNEQFF. The CDR3, as DNA: TGTGCCAGCAGGTCCAGCGGGGTGGGCAATGAGCAGTTCTTC.

The rearrangement uses TRBV18 and TRBJ2-5, with D tentatively TRBD2 (6 bases). The CDR3 has 16 amino acids. Trimming took off 0 bases at V and 5 bases at J, with 16 bases between the two ends. Germline V gives CDR1 KGHSH, CDR2 LQKENI. The CDR3 here is CASSPPIADGRETQYF. CDR3 DNA sequence: TGTGCCAGCTCACCACCGATAGCGGATGGTCGGGAGACCCAGTACTTC.

The V gene is TRBV5-6, the J gene TRBJ2-5, with D maybe TRBD2 (5 bases). The germline V gene has CDR1 SGHDT and CDR2 YYEEEE. The CDR3 has 14 residues. Trimming removed 0 bases from V and 2 bases from J, with 8 bases in between. CDR3 coding DNA: TGTGCCAGCAGCTTGGCGGACTTACAAGAGACCCAGTACTTC. It codes for CASSLADLQETQYF.

The chain carries TRBV28 and TRBJ2-7; D is unclear. The CDR3 runs 12 residues. CDR1 and CDR2 from the germline V gene are MDHEN and SYDVKM. V lost 5 bases and J lost 4, with 9 bases in between. The CDR3 DNA reads as TGTGCCAGCAGTGCCTACAGTTACGAGCAGTACTTC. Translation: CASSAYSYEQYF. The full variable domain, in which reference TRBV28 and TRBJ2-7 provide the parts outside the CDR3, is DVKVTQSSRYLVKRTGEKVFLECVQDMDHENMFWYRQDPGLGLRLIYFSYDVKMKEKGDIPEGYSVSREKKERFSLILESASTNQTSMYLCASSAYSYEQYFGPGTRLTVT.

J is TRBJ2-5 and V is TRBV29-1; maybe TRBD2 (5 bases). Per germline, CDR1 SQVTM and CDR2 ANQGSEA. The germline V and J ends were trimmed by 0 bases and 5 bases, with 19 bases remaining between them. This CDR3 has 16 residues. The CDR3 region is CSVEEGGRAFGETQYF. CDR3 coding DNA: TGCAGCGTTGAAGAGGGTGGGAGAGCATTCGGGGAGACCCAGTACTTC. Full variable domain (rest looked up from reference TRBV29-1 and TRBJ2-5): SAVISQKPSRDICQRGTSLTIQCQVDSQVTMMFWYRQQPGQSLTLIATANQGSEATYESGFVIDKFPISRPNLTFSTLTVSNMSPEDSSIYLCSVEEGGRAFGETQYFGPGTRLLVL.

The chain employs TRBV5-1 and TRBJ2-3; no reliable D call. Germline values: CDR1 SGHRS, CDR2 YFSETQ. Deletions cut 0 bases from V and 0 bases from J, with 5 bases between. This CDR3 has 14 residues. The CDR3 coding sequence is TGCGCCAGCAGCTTGGGGGCTAGCACAGATACGCAGTATTTT. Amino acid sequence: CASSLGASTDTQYF. The full variable domain, rest sourced from reference TRBV5-1 and TRBJ2-3, is KAGVTQTPRYLIKTRGQQVTLSCSPISGHRSVSWYQQTPGQGLQFLFEYFSETQRNKGNFPGRFSGRQFSNSRSEMNVSTLELGDSALYLCASSLGASTDTQYFGPGTRLTVL.

Here the CDR3 reads CASSVDQGAYEQYF. The CDR3 nucleotides are TGTGCCAGCAGCGTAGATCAGGGGGCCTACGAGCAGTACTTC. The chain recombines TRBV9 with TRBJ2-7, with 7 positions matching TRBD1. Trimming took 0 bases from V and 2 from J; bases not matched to a gene: 2. The germline V gene has CDR1 SGDLS and CDR2 YYNGEE. The CDR3 loop spans 14 amino acids.